The 22 T cell receptor beta chains below were found in one sample sequenced in a study of T cells in Graves' hyperthyroidism and ophthalmopathy. Using RNA transcripts as the source, TCR beta CDR3 regions were amplified. During a first-round RT-PCR of the TCR CDR3, the HTBI primer set was used. TCRdb independently ran MiXCR on the multiplex PCR reads; one entry per CDR3 protein. The table includes 95,000 to 110,000 distinct CDR3 sequences, about 50% detected once. Specimen: blood. All receptors come from a man aged 40-49 years with Graves' hyperthyroidism.

This sequence joins TRBV10-3 and TRBJ1-5, with D uncertain. Germline loops: CDR1 ENHRY, CDR2 SYGVKD. The germline V and J ends were trimmed by 10 bases and 3 bases, with 7 bases remaining between them. The CDR3 has 11 residues. The CDR3, as DNA: TGTGCCAAGGGTCTCAATCAGCCCCAGCATTTT. Protein product: CAKGLNQPQHF.

This clonotype was counted only a few times. The J gene is TRBJ2-7, the V gene TRBV5-1; maybe TRBD2 (5 bases). CDR3 length: 15 amino acids. CDR1 SGHRS and CDR2 YFSETQ come from the germline V gene. V lost 5 bases to trimming and J lost 0 bases, with 15 bases between them. CDR3 nucleotide sequence: TGCGCCAGCAGGGTAGGCGGGTGGAACTCCTACGAGCAGTACTTC. Translation gives CASRVGGWNSYEQYF.

Details on this clonotype: The conserved final phenylalanine or tryptophan is absent from the CDR3, which likely points to a read error. The DNA is left out, because the CDR3 cannot be placed on it with certainty; the CDR3 is given as TCRdb lists it. The chain combines TRBV24-1 with TRBJ1-2; the table's TRBD1 call for D was not verified on the DNA. The CDR3 numbers 9 amino acids, ends counted. Per the germline V gene, CDR1 is KGHDR and CDR2 is SFDVKD. CDR3 amino acids: CATSDASGT.

The chain has TRBV7-2 and TRBJ2-1; no clear D. V gave up 3 bases and J gave up 12 bases, with 9 bases separating them. This CDR3 spans 11 amino acids. Germline CDR1 is SGHTA and CDR2 is FQGNSA. The DNA for the CDR3 is TGTGCCAGCAGCTTGGTGGTCGGGCAGTTCTTC. This gives the protein CASSLVVGQFF. The whole variable domain, remainder taken from reference TRBV7-2 and TRBJ2-1, is GAGVSQSPSNKVTEKGKDVELRCDPISGHTALYWYRQSLGQGLEFLIYFQGNSAPDKSGLPSDRFSAERTGGSVSTLTIQRTQQEDSAVYLCASSLVVGQFFGPGTRLTVL.

As to this clonotype: An end of the junction does not agree with germline; a read error may underlie this. This sequence joins TRBV7-7 and TRBJ1-2; 10 bases align to TRBD1. This CDR3 is 12 amino acids long. Germline lookup yields CDR1 SSHAT and CDR2 FNYEAQ (reference sequence). This CDR3 is CASSLGDRGYTF. The DNA for the CDR3 is TGTGCTAGCAGCTTAGGGGACAGGGGTTACACCTTC.

The chain employs TRBV20-1 and TRBJ2-5, with D possibly being TRBD1 (6 bases). This CDR3 region has 14 residues. Trimming cost V 3 bases and J 5 bases, with 16 bases left between them. The germline CDR1 and CDR2 sequences are DFQATT and SNEGSKA (reference sequence). The CDR3 spells CSARGTQGRETQYF. The CDR3 DNA reads TGCAGTGCTAGGGGGACCCAGGGGCGGGAGACCCAGTACTTC.

This chain uses TRBV20-1 with TRBJ1-2; 8 bases align to TRBD1. Germline values: CDR1 DFQATT, CDR2 SNEGSKA (reference sequence). V lost 3 bases, J lost 12 bases, and 9 bases stayed unmatched. There are 12 residues in the CDR3. The CDR3 sequence: CSASATGGGNTF. Written as DNA, the CDR3 is TGCAGTGCTAGCGCCACAGGGGGAGGAAACACCTTC.

The CDR3 DNA sequence: TGTGCCAGCAGCTTAGCATCAGGGGTGGGAAATTCACCCCTCCACTTT. Protein: CASSLASGVGNSPLHF. This sequence joins TRBV7-9 and TRBJ1-6, with D tentatively TRBD1 (6 bases). CDR3 length: 16 amino acids. The germline V gene has CDR1 SEHNR and CDR2 FQNEAQ (reference sequence). V lost 0 bases to trimming and J lost 7 bases, with 13 bases between them.

This clonotype was detected ten times or more. The J gene is TRBJ1-5, the V gene TRBV6-1; TRBD1 might be the D (5 bases). Looked up from germline, CDR1 is MNHNS and CDR2 is SASEGT. The CDR3 runs to 17 residues. V was cut by 1 base and J by 3 bases, with 16 bases left in between. The DNA of the CDR3 is TGTGCCAGCAGTGAAGTGGCAGGGAGTATCGTCAATCAGCCCCAGCATTTT. Translation: CASSEVAGSIVNQPQHF.

This clonotype occurred many times. The chain couples TRBV19 to TRBJ1-5; 8 positions match TRBD1. With V trimmed by 6 bases and J by 6 bases, 4 bases remained unmatched. Germline CDR1 is LNHDA and CDR2 is SQIVND (reference sequence). This CDR3 is 13 amino acids long. The CDR3 DNA reads as TGTGCCAGTAGCCTGGACAGGGCTCAGCCCCAGCATTTT. Translating gives CASSLDRAQPQHF.

As to this clonotype: At one of its ends the junction is not consistent with the germline gene, which may arise from a read error. This chain uses TRBV28 with TRBJ1-1, with a possible D match to TRBD1 (5 bases). Germline V gene sequence: CDR1 MDHEN, CDR2 SYDVKM. This CDR3 has 14 residues. CDR3 protein: CANSLPQGLTEAFF. CDR3 DNA: TGTGCCAACAGTTTACCCCAGGGTCTCACTGAAGCTTTCTTT.

The V call is TRBV11-3, the J call TRBJ1-1, with D tentatively TRBD1 (5 bases). Germline CDR1 is SGHNT and CDR2 is YENEEA. Deletions cut 1 base from V and 1 base from J, with 10 bases between. This CDR3 comprises 15 residues. For the CDR3, the DNA is TGTGCCAGCAGCTTAGGGGGGTGGGGGAACACTGAAGCTTTCTTT. The encoded protein is CASSLGGWGNTEAFF.

The sample holds a few counts of this clonotype. This chain joins TRBV6-5 and TRBJ2-7, with 11 nucleotides matching TRBD1. From germline, CDR1 is MNHEY and CDR2 SVGAGI. CDR3 length: 16 residues. V dropped 6 bases and J dropped 0; count of bases not matched to a gene: 7. CDR3 residues: CASRGAGTGGSYEQYF. CDR3 DNA sequence: TGTGCCAGCAGGGGAGCCGGGACAGGGGGCTCCTACGAGCAGTACTTC.

This clonotype was recorded many times. The V gene is TRBV10-2, the J gene TRBJ1-2; D might be TRBD1 (5 bases). CDR1 and CDR2 (germline): WSHSY, SAAADI. V lost 6 bases to trimming and J lost 5 bases, with 10 bases between them. CDR3 size: 12 residues. CDR3 sequence (DNA): TGCGCCAGCAGGGCAGGGACTTATGGCTACACCTTC. It codes for CASRAGTYGYTF.

This sequence joins TRBV19 and TRBJ2-7, with 15 bases aligning to TRBD2. The J segment lost 2 bases and the V segment lost 4 bases, leaving 6 bases of the junction unmatched. Germline loops: CDR1 LNHDA, CDR2 SQIVND (reference sequence). The CDR3 covers 17 residues. The CDR3 loop reads CASSNYRTSGRAYEQYF. CDR3 DNA: TGTGCCAGTAGTAACTACCGGACTAGCGGGAGGGCCTACGAGCAGTACTTC.

Concerning this clonotype: An end of the junction differs from the germline gene, which may be a read error. The V call is TRBV24-1, the J call TRBJ2-1; weak D call: TRBD2 (6 bases). This CDR3 has 14 residues. The V gene's germline CDR1 is KGHDR and CDR2 SFDVKD. CDR3 loop: CATSASGTFNERLF. The DNA of the CDR3 is TGTGCCACCAGTGCCTCAGGGACTTTCAATGAGCGGCTCTTC.

This clonotype was counted many times. The gene calls are TRBV11-2 and TRBJ2-1, with unresolved D. Germline V lookup: CDR1 SGHAT, CDR2 FQNNGV. Trimming left V 3 bases short and J 13 bases short, with 16 bases between. CDR3 length: 13 amino acids. CDR3 bases: TGTGCCAGCAGCTTCGGTCAAGGGCCCCACCAGTTCTTC. Amino acid sequence: CASSFGQGPHQFF.

The chain uses TRBV2 and TRBJ1-2; D unclear. Trimming left V 1 base short and J 7 bases short, with 10 bases between. This CDR3 spans 13 amino acids. The V gene's germline CDR1 is SNHLY and CDR2 FYNNEI. DNA for the CDR3: TGTGCCAGCAGTGAAGAGGGCCGGGGTGGCTACACCTTC. Amino acid sequence: CASSEEGRGGYTF.

This chain links TRBV29-1 with TRBJ1-1; 8 bases align to TRBD1. CDR3 length: 11 amino acids. Germline CDR1 reads SQVTM; CDR2 reads ANQGSEA. V shed 5 bases and J 11 bases; nucleotides not matched to a gene: 7. CDR3 protein: CSVHGQGLAFF. CDR3 nucleotide sequence: TGCAGCGTTCACGGACAGGGTCTGGCTTTCTTT. Complete variable domain (other parts from reference TRBV29-1 and TRBJ1-1): SAVISQKPSRDICQRGTSLTIQCQVDSQVTMMFWYRQQPGQSLTLIATANQGSEATYESGFVIDKFPISRPNLTFSTLTVSNMSPEDSSIYLCSVHGQGLAFFGQGTRLTVV.

This chain's CDR3 is CASANGQGPPETQYF. For the CDR3, the DNA is TGTGCCAGCGCTAACGGACAGGGGCCCCCTGAGACCCAGTACTTC. The V gene is TRBV6-1, the J gene TRBJ2-5; 9 bases align to TRBD1. V was pared by 8 bases and J by 5 bases, with 12 bases of the junction left unmatched. This CDR3 has 15 amino acids. The germline gives CDR1 MNHNS, CDR2 SASEGT.

This clonotype has a handful of counts. The chain links TRBV6-1 to TRBJ1-1; 12 bases match TRBD1. The CDR3 is 16 residues long. Germline assignment: CDR1 MNHNS and CDR2 SASEGT. V gave up 7 bases and J gave up 4 bases; unmatched junction bases: 10. The CDR3 nucleotides read TGTGCCAGCACCCCGGGACAGGGGGCAGGTGGCACTGAAGCTTTCTTT. Translating gives CASTPGQGAGGTEAFF.

This clonotype was seen many times. The V and J genes are TRBV7-3 and TRBJ1-1; possibly TRBD1 for D (6 bases). V lost 5 bases and J 0 bases, leaving 10 bases between the germline ends. Germline values: CDR1 SGHTA, CDR2 FQGTGA. CDR3 length equals 14 residues. CDR3 protein: CASSKTGLNTEAFF. CDR3 coding DNA: TGTGCCAGCAGCAAGACAGGCCTGAACACTGAAGCTTTCTTT. Together with reference TRBV7-3 and TRBJ1-1, the CDR3 gives the full variable domain: GAGVSQTPSNKVTEKGKYVELRCDPISGHTALYWYRQSLGQGPEFLIYFQGTGAADDSGLPNDRFFAVRPEGSVSTLKIQRTERGDSAVYLCASSKTGLNTEAFFGQGTRLTVV.